The 23 T cell receptor beta chains presented below share a single source sample, sequenced in a study of T cells after yellow fever vaccination. One entry per CDR3 protein, called by TCRdb with MiXCR from the 5' RACE reads. The sample lists about 160,000 distinct CDR3 sequences, less than 9% occurring once. Sequencing used CD4+ T cells sorted from PBMCs, obtained 5 days after the first yellow fever vaccination. All receptors come from a man between 18 and 35 years old who received the YFV17D yellow fever vaccine.

This clonotype showed up many times. The chain employs TRBV4-3 and TRBJ1-6; D might be TRBD1 (6 bases). Looked up from germline, CDR1 is LGHNA and CDR2 is YSLEER. The CDR3 sequence is 15 residues long. With 1 base removed from V and 10 bases from J, the gap between germline ends came to 14 bases. The CDR3 spells CASSQVRGLGSPLHF. CDR3 DNA: TGCGCCAGCAGCCAAGTGCGGGGGCTAGGGTCACCCCTCCACTTT.

This clonotype appeared a few times. The rearrangement links TRBV10-3 to TRBJ2-7; tentative D call: TRBD1 (5 bases). V was clipped by 11 bases and J by 7 bases, with 18 bases between them. In germline, CDR1 is ENHRY, CDR2 SYGVKD. There are 12 residues in the CDR3. The CDR3 here is CALHEGVEEQYV. The CDR3, as DNA: TGTGCCTTACACGAAGGGGTGGAGGAGCAGTACGTC.

The chain has TRBV20-1 and TRBJ2-1; D remains ambiguous. V gave up 6 bases and J gave up 4 bases, with 16 bases separating them. The CDR3 has 14 amino acids. Germline V gene sequence: CDR1 DFQATT, CDR2 SNEGSKA (reference sequence). The CDR3 spells CSAPRAPIYNEQFF. CDR3 nucleotides: TGCAGTGCCCCTAGGGCACCGATTTACAATGAGCAGTTCTTC.

This clonotype showed up many times. The J gene is TRBJ2-3, the V gene TRBV6-2 or TRBV6-3; 8 bases line up with TRBD2. CDR3 size: 15 residues. Unmatched junction bases numbered 6, after V lost 7 bases and J lost 0 bases. Germline V CDR1 and CDR2: MNHEY, SVGEGT. The CDR3 sequence is CASTDRGGSTDTQYF. In DNA, the CDR3 is TGTGCCAGCACCGACCGGGGGGGAAGCACAGATACGCAGTATTTT.

Only a few counts were recorded for this clonotype. The V and J genes are TRBV4-1 and TRBJ1-1; tentative D call: TRBD1 (6 bases). The V end lost 0 bases, the J end lost 6 bases, and 23 bases lay between the germline ends. The CDR3 sequence is 18 residues long. Germline V gene lookup returns CDR1 MGHRA and CDR2 YSYEKL. CDR3 DNA sequence: TGCGCCAGCAGCCAAGATTTGGGGACACAGCATAGGGGGGCTGAAGCTTTCTTT. Residues: CASSQDLGTQHRGAEAFF.

This clonotype was counted between two and nine times. The V gene is TRBV5-1, the J gene TRBJ1-1, with D possibly matching TRBD1 (5 bases). Trimming shortened V by 4 bases and J by 10 bases, and 17 bases separated the two germline ends. This CDR3 has 13 residues. Germline CDR1 reads SGHRS; CDR2 reads YFSETQ. CDR3 protein: CASSTEYRDGAFF. The CDR3 DNA reads as TGCGCCAGCAGCACTGAGTACCGGGACGGAGCTTTCTTT.

This clonotype appeared a few times. V gene TRBV7-2 combines with J gene TRBJ2-3, with a tentative D call TRBD2 (6 bases). V lost 3 bases and J lost 5, with 15 bases in between. This CDR3 contains 15 residues. Germline values: CDR1 SGHTA, CDR2 FQGNSA. In nucleotides, the CDR3 is TGTGCCAGCAGCTTGGGAGGACTGTACCTAGATACGCAGTATTTT. This translates into CASSLGGLYLDTQYF.

This clonotype turned up a few times. The chain uses TRBV6-1 and TRBJ2-5; TRBD2 aligns across 9 bases. From germline, CDR1 is MNHNS and CDR2 SASEGT. CDR3 size: 16 residues. J was trimmed by 1 base and V by 6 bases; bases with no gene match: 9. CDR3 protein: CASRHLAGKPQETQYF. CDR3 sequence (DNA): TGTGCCAGCAGACACCTAGCGGGGAAACCCCAAGAGACCCAGTACTTC.

The CDR3 reads CSATSGPVSYNEQFF. The CDR3 DNA follows: TGCAGTGCTACCTCCGGGCCGGTCTCCTACAATGAGCAGTTCTTC. The J gene is TRBJ2-1, the V gene TRBV20-1; D call uncertain. The CDR3 covers 15 residues. Germline assignment: CDR1 DFQATT and CDR2 SNEGSKA (reference sequence). The ends were cut back, 4 bases at V and 0 bases at J, with 13 bases in the middle.

Concerning this clonotype: This clone may be a read error of a much larger clone one base away. The chain uses TRBV7-9 and TRBJ2-1, with 11 bases identical to TRBD2. CDR3 size: 16 residues. In germline, CDR1 is SEHNR, CDR2 FQNEAQ (reference sequence). The DNA for the CDR3 is TGTGTCAGCAGCTGGCGGACTAGCGGGTATTACAATGAGCAGTTCTTC. Its translation is CVSSWRTSGYYNEQFF.

There are a few counts of this clonotype. The rearrangement links TRBV10-2 to TRBJ1-6; 7 positions match TRBD1. Germline V gene data show CDR1 as WSHSY and CDR2 as SAAADI. Unmatched junction bases numbered 12, after V lost 3 bases and J lost 10 bases. The CDR3 totals 16 residues. The CDR3 here is CASSDRFTGELSPLHF. The CDR3 DNA reads as TGCGCCAGCAGTGACCGCTTTACAGGGGAGTTATCACCCCTCCACTTT.

This clonotype was counted only a few times. This CDR3 reads CASSWGRDRGNQPQHF. The CDR3 DNA reads TGTGCCAGCAGTTGGGGTCGGGACAGGGGCAATCAGCCCCAGCATTTT. The J gene is TRBJ1-5, the V gene TRBV12-3 or TRBV12-4, with 9 bases that match TRBD1. The CDR3 runs to 16 residues. Unmatched junction bases numbered 6, after V lost 4 bases and J lost 2 bases.

Ten or more counts support this clonotype. This chain links TRBV12-3 or TRBV12-4 with TRBJ2-1; 8 bases align to TRBD2. V gave up 4 bases and J gave up 3 bases; unmatched junction bases: 5. The CDR3 spans 15 residues. Here the CDR3 reads CASSSPSGGYNEQFF. The CDR3 DNA sequence: TGTGCCAGCAGTTCCCCAAGCGGGGGCTACAATGAGCAGTTCTTC.

This clonotype appeared a few times. The chain has TRBV27 and TRBJ2-4; 8 nucleotides line up with TRBD1. The CDR3 loop spans 14 amino acids. J was trimmed by 6 bases and V by 3 bases; bases with no gene match: 4. Germline CDR1 is MNHEY and CDR2 is SMNVEV (reference sequence). The chain's CDR3 is CASSFRGQGNIQYF. The CDR3 DNA is TGTGCCAGCAGTTTCAGAGGACAGGGAAACATTCAGTACTTC.

This clonotype showed up just a few times. This sequence joins TRBV3-1 and TRBJ1-5; 7 bases line up with TRBD1. The germline CDR1 and CDR2 sequences are LGHDT and YNNKEL (reference sequence). J was trimmed by 7 bases and V by 4 bases; bases with no gene match: 10. This CDR3 region has 15 residues. CDR3 nucleotide sequence: TGTGCCAGCAGCCTGACCACTCAGGGGGACCAGCCCCAGCATTTT. Its translation is CASSLTTQGDQPQHF.

The chain carries TRBV7-9 and TRBJ1-2, with D possibly being TRBD1 (5 bases). Germline V gene lookup returns CDR1 SEHNR and CDR2 FQNEAQ (reference sequence). Trimming removed 5 bases at V and 3 bases at J, with 7 bases between. This CDR3 is 12 amino acids long. The CDR3 bases are TGTGCCAGCAGCCCGACAGACTATGGCTACACCTTC. Translating gives CASSPTDYGYTF.

At least ten counts were recorded for this clonotype. The rearrangement joins TRBV20-1 to TRBJ2-5; D gene uncertain. Germline CDR1 reads DFQATT; CDR2 reads SNEGSKA (reference sequence). This CDR3 comprises 14 residues. Trimming shortened V by 3 bases and J by 2 bases, and 13 bases separated the two germline ends. CDR3 nucleotide sequence: TGCAGTGCTAGCCCGACCAAACCACAAGAGACCCAGTACTTC. Its protein product is CSASPTKPQETQYF.

In its sample, this clonotype was seen many times. In nucleotides, the CDR3 is TGCGCCAGCAGCTTGATGTGGGGGTCTGAAGCTTTCTTT. Residues: CASSLMWGSEAFF. The rearrangement links TRBV5-1 to TRBJ1-1, with D possibly matching TRBD1 (5 bases). Germline V CDR1 and CDR2: SGHRS, YFSETQ. The CDR3 totals 13 residues. Deletions cut 1 base from V and 6 bases from J, with 10 bases between. Combining the CDR3 with reference TRBV5-1 and TRBJ1-1 gives the whole variable domain KAGVTQTPRYLIKTRGQQVTLSCSPISGHRSVSWYQQTPGQGLQFLFEYFSETQRNKGNFPGRFSGRQFSNSRSEMNVSTLELGDSALYLCASSLMWGSEAFFGQGTRLTVV.

This clonotype has a count of ten or more. The chain carries TRBV27 and TRBJ2-1; 8 bases fit TRBD1. There are 13 residues in the CDR3. In germline, CDR1 is MNHEY, CDR2 SMNVEV (reference sequence). The V and J ends lost 4 bases and 10 bases, in that order; junction bases with no gene match: 6. The CDR3 coding sequence is TGTGCCAGCAGTTCCTACAGGGGGAGCGAGCAGTTCTTC. This gives the protein CASSSYRGSEQFF.

This chain links TRBV14 with TRBJ2-3, with 7 bases fitting TRBD1. The CDR3 length is 14 residues. V was pared by 4 bases and J by 5 bases, with 6 bases of the junction left unmatched. In germline, CDR1 is SGHDN, CDR2 FVKESK. CDR3 nucleotide sequence: TGTGCCAGCAGCCCCCCAGGGGGTTTAGATACGCAGTATTTT. Encoded protein: CASSPPGGLDTQYF. The whole variable domain, filled in from reference TRBV14 and TRBJ2-3, reads EAGVTQFPSHSVIEKGQTVTLRCDPISGHDNLYWYRRVMGKEIKFLLHFVKESKQDESGMPNNRFLAERTGGTYSTLKVQPAELEDSGVYFCASSPPGGLDTQYFGPGTRLTVL.

This chain uses TRBV5-1 with TRBJ1-1, with D possibly TRBD1 on 6 matching bases. CDR1 is SGHRS, CDR2 YFSETQ, per germline. This CDR3 contains 15 residues. Trimming took off 6 bases at V and 1 base at J, with 16 bases between the two ends. DNA for the CDR3: TGCGCCAGCAAGGGGGACCCAAACAAGAACACTGAAGCTTTCTTT. Translating gives CASKGDPNKNTEAFF.

This clonotype came up many times. The gene calls are TRBV3-1 and TRBJ1-6; D is ambiguous. CDR3 size: 15 residues. The V gene's germline CDR1 is LGHDT and CDR2 YNNKEL (reference sequence). Deletions cut 1 base from V and 5 bases from J, with 9 bases between. CDR3 nucleotides: TGTGCCAGCAGCCAAGTTTATTTTAATAATTCACCCCTCCACTTT. The encoded protein is CASSQVYFNNSPLHF.

This clonotype was seen only a few times. The rearrangement joins TRBV5-1 to TRBJ1-4, with D possibly matching TRBD1 (6 bases). Germline lookup yields CDR1 SGHRS and CDR2 YFSETQ. V lost 4 bases, J lost 8 bases, and 15 bases lay in between. The CDR3 consists of 14 residues. In nucleotides, the CDR3 is TGCGCCAGCAGCCCGGGGGGCACTCTCGAAAAACTGTTTTTT. Its translation: CASSPGGTLEKLFF.